A single sample gave rise to the 32 T cell receptor beta chains below, sequenced in a study of T cell responses to AZD1222 COVID-19 vaccine. Generated by immunoSEQ multiplex PCR, the TCRdb table keeps only in-frame clones and is missing some. The sample has about 160,000 clones, 92% seen once; the top ten hold about 4.6%. Sequences were derived from peripheral blood, sampled on day 0 of MenACWY control vaccination. These receptors came from an adult in good health.

This sequence joins TRBV7-9 and TRBJ2-5; TRBD1 matches 8 bases. V lost 1 base and J lost 1; bases outside the gene matches: 2. The CDR3 covers 15 residues. Germline V gene data show CDR1 as SEHNR and CDR2 as FQNEAQ (reference sequence). The CDR3: CASSLDRGIQETQYF. In DNA form, the CDR3 reads TGTGCCAGCAGCTTAGACAGGGGGATCCAAGAGACCCAGTACTTC.

The chain carries TRBV5-1 and TRBJ2-2; D might be TRBD1 (5 bases). V dropped 4 bases and J dropped 0 bases, with 19 bases sitting between them. The germline gives CDR1 SGHRS, CDR2 YFSETQ. The CDR3 length is 18 residues. The CDR3 region has the DNA TGCGCCAGCAGCGCCAGCAGGGAAGTAAACGCGAACACCGGGGAGCTGTTTTTT. Protein: CASSASREVNANTGELFF.

This rearrangement joins TRBV30 to TRBJ2-7; no firm D call. The V and J ends lost 2 bases and 2 bases respectively, with 7 bases between them. CDR1 is GTSNPN and CDR2 is SVGIG in the germline V gene (reference sequence). This CDR3 contains 12 residues. CDR3: CAWSMGTYEQYF. DNA for the CDR3: TGTGCCTGGAGTATGGGGACCTACGAGCAGTACTTC.

The chain recombines TRBV9 with TRBJ1-3; D call uncertain. CDR3 size: 14 residues. Trimming removed 4 bases from V and 0 bases from J, with 8 bases in between. Germline V gene sequence: CDR1 SGDLS, CDR2 YYNGEE. CDR3 nucleotides: TGTGCCAGCAGCCACACCGACTCTGGAAACACCATATATTTT. Its protein is CASSHTDSGNTIYF.

The chain is built from TRBV5-5 and TRBJ2-7, with TRBD2 identical over 7 bases. Trimming removed 4 bases from V and 3 bases from J; junction bases left unmatched: 10. CDR1 is SGHKS and CDR2 is YYEKEE in the germline V gene (reference sequence). This CDR3 spans 15 amino acids. CDR3 in DNA: TGTGCCAGCAGCATCGGACTAGGAGGACGCTACGAGCAGTACTTC. Translated, it gives CASSIGLGGRYEQYF.

The chain carries TRBV9 and TRBJ1-1; D gene unclear. The V and J ends lost 4 bases and 0 bases respectively, with 10 bases between them. Germline V gives CDR1 SGDLS, CDR2 YYNGEE. This CDR3 spans 14 amino acids. Here the CDR3 DNA reads TGTGCCAGCAGCCCCCGGACTGTGAACACTGAAGCTTTCTTT. It translates to CASSPRTVNTEAFF.

V usage is TRBV6-5 and J usage is TRBJ2-1, with D maybe TRBD1 (6 bases). Per the germline V gene, CDR1 is MNHEY and CDR2 is SVGAGI. The CDR3 length is 16 residues. V lost 4 bases and J lost 0, with 13 bases in between. For the CDR3, the DNA is TGTGCCAGCAGTTCCACCCAGGGGCGCTCCTACAATGAGCAGTTCTTC. As protein: CASSSTQGRSYNEQFF.

Note on this clone: One end of the junction does not line up with germline, which may come from a read error. This sequence joins TRBV27 and TRBJ1-1, with 7 bases lining up with TRBD1. CDR1 is MNHEY, CDR2 SMNVEV, per germline (reference sequence). This CDR3 region has 14 residues. CDR3 sequence: CASSPGTVNAEAFF. The CDR3, as DNA: TGTGCCAGCAGCCCCGGGACAGTGAACGCTGAAGCTTTCTTT.

The V and J genes are TRBV19 and TRBJ2-6; 7 bases match TRBD1. J lost 0 bases, V lost 3 bases, and 5 bases had no gene match. The CDR3 extends over 17 amino acids. The germline CDR1 and CDR2 sequences are LNHDA and SQIVND (reference sequence). The CDR3 loop reads CASSIQGVSSGANVLTF. DNA for the CDR3: TGTGCCAGTAGTATTCAGGGGGTTAGCTCTGGGGCCAACGTCCTGACTTTC.

This clone has only one observation. The V and J genes are TRBV7-3 and TRBJ2-5; 11 bases agree with TRBD2. The V gene's germline CDR1 is SGHTA and CDR2 FQGTGA. The CDR3 totals 16 residues. The junction had 7 bases not matched to a gene; V was cut back by 4 bases and J by 3 bases. CDR3 DNA: TGTGCCAGCAGCTACGTAGCGGGAGGGAATAAAGAGACCCAGTACTTC. Encoded protein: CASSYVAGGNKETQYF.

This sequence joins TRBV29-1 and TRBJ2-6; D is ambiguous. Deletions cut 2 bases from V and 0 bases from J, with 17 bases between. The CDR3 loop spans 18 amino acids. The germline CDR1 and CDR2 sequences are SQVTM and ANQGSEA. CDR3: CSVEPLFTVPSGANVLTF. The CDR3 region has the DNA TGCAGCGTTGAACCCCTCTTTACAGTTCCCTCTGGGGCCAACGTCCTGACTTTC.

This clone showed up just once. CDR3 sequence reads: CASRETGPNTEAFF. The CDR3 nucleotides read TGTGCCAGCCGAGAGACAGGACCGAACACTGAAGCTTTCTTT. The chain recombines TRBV2 with TRBJ1-1, with D possibly matching TRBD1 (6 bases). Trimming took off 8 bases at V and 1 base at J, with 14 bases between the two ends. The CDR3 loop spans 14 amino acids. The germline CDR1 and CDR2 sequences are SNHLY and FYNNEI.

This chain joins TRBV6-7 and TRBJ1-1, with a weak D call TRBD1 (5 bases). TRBV6-7 is an ORF for which the function is uncertain. This CDR3 region has 10 residues. The germline V and J ends were trimmed by 8 bases and 10 bases, with 11 bases remaining between them. The CDR3 here is CASEGQGAFF. In DNA, the CDR3 is TGTGCCAGCGAAGGGCAGGGAGCTTTCTTT.

The chain links TRBV18 to TRBJ2-1; D may match TRBD1 or TRBD2 (5 bases each). Germline CDR1 reads KGHSH; CDR2 reads LQKENI. Trimming shortened V by 4 bases and J by 7 bases, and 14 bases separated the two germline ends. The CDR3 runs to 14 residues. The CDR3: CASSQGTAGNEQFF. In nucleotides, the CDR3 is TGTGCCAGCTCACAAGGGACCGCAGGGAATGAGCAGTTCTTC.

The chain joins TRBV9 to TRBJ2-2; D ambiguous. CDR1 and CDR2 (germline): SGDLS, YYNGEE. This CDR3 has 12 residues. V shed 0 bases and J shed 6 bases, with 3 bases lying between them. The CDR3 loop reads CASSVVAGELFF. The CDR3 DNA reads as TGTGCCAGCAGCGTAGTGGCCGGGGAGCTGTTTTTT.

The chain has TRBV19 and TRBJ2-3; D may be TRBD1 (6 bases). V shed 3 bases and J shed 4 bases, with 11 bases lying between them. This CDR3 is built from 14 residues. Per germline, CDR1 LNHDA and CDR2 SQIVND (reference sequence). The CDR3 DNA sequence: TGTGCCAGTAGTATTTCCAGGGGCCCAGATACGCAGTATTTT. Protein: CASSISRGPDTQYF.

The chain couples TRBV9 to TRBJ2-6, with a tentative D call TRBD1 (6 bases). Trimming cost V 1 base and J 0 bases, with 26 bases left between them. Germline-derived CDR1 and CDR2 are SGDLS and YYNGEE. This CDR3 contains 22 residues. This chain's CDR3 is CASSVSSRGSPTPDSGANVLTF. The CDR3 region has the DNA TGTGCCAGCAGCGTAAGTTCAAGGGGGTCCCCTACTCCCGACTCTGGGGCCAACGTCCTGACTTTC.

This clone was seen only a few times. The chain uses TRBV5-8 and TRBJ2-5; 13 nucleotides line up with TRBD2. The V gene end was trimmed by 4 bases and the J gene end by 2 bases; junction bases not matched to a gene: 5. Per the germline V gene, CDR1 is SGHTS and CDR2 is YDEGEE. CDR3 length: 16 amino acids. Here the CDR3 reads CASSRGLAGQQETQYF. The CDR3 DNA sequence: TGTGCCAGCAGCAGGGGACTAGCGGGACAGCAAGAGACCCAGTACTTC.

This clone was observed a single time. The chain recombines TRBV30 with TRBJ1-1; 9 nucleotides line up with TRBD1. Germline loops: CDR1 GTSNPN, CDR2 SVGIG (reference sequence). The length of the CDR3 is 14 residues. V gave up 5 bases and J gave up 2 bases; unmatched junction bases: 6. The CDR3 region is CAWGSQGANTEAFF. In DNA form, the CDR3 reads TGTGCCTGGGGATCACAGGGGGCTAACACTGAAGCTTTCTTT.

This chain joins TRBV6-2 or TRBV6-3 and TRBJ2-1; 11 bases map to TRBD2. This CDR3 has 18 residues. Germline lookup yields CDR1 MNHEY and CDR2 SVGEGT. J lost 2 bases, V lost 2 bases, and 8 bases had no gene match. For the CDR3, the DNA is TGTGCCAGCAGTTACCCGAGGGTAGCGGGAGGGACCTACAATGAGCAGTTCTTC. It specifies CASSYPRVAGGTYNEQFF.

The J gene is TRBJ1-5, the V gene TRBV28; D gene unclear. The CDR3 is 16 residues long. Trimming shortened V by 2 bases and J by 4 bases, and 15 bases separated the two germline ends. Germline lookup yields CDR1 MDHEN and CDR2 SYDVKM. The CDR3 region is CASSLEASPLNQPQHF. The CDR3 DNA sequence: TGTGCCAGCAGTTTAGAGGCCAGTCCTCTAAATCAGCCCCAGCATTTT.

The V gene is TRBV10-3, the J gene TRBJ2-3; 10 nucleotides align to TRBD2. The CDR3 has 16 residues. Germline V gene data show CDR1 as ENHRY and CDR2 as SYGVKD. The trim removed 4 bases at V and 4 bases at J, leaving 8 bases unmatched. For the CDR3, the DNA is TGTGCCATCAGTGGGAGTGGAGCGGGAGGGTCAGATACGCAGTATTTT. The encoded protein is CAISGSGAGGSDTQYF.

The rearrangement links TRBV2 to TRBJ2-5, with D tentatively TRBD2 (5 bases). V was cut by 1 base and J by 4 bases, with 10 bases left in between. This CDR3 contains 14 residues. Germline V lookup: CDR1 SNHLY, CDR2 FYNNEI. The CDR3 sequence: CASSEGGDGETQYF. The CDR3 DNA reads as TGTGCCAGCAGTGAAGGGGGAGACGGAGAGACCCAGTACTTC.

The genes are TRBV19 and TRBJ1-1; D ambiguous. The CDR3 loop spans 14 amino acids. The germline V gene has CDR1 LNHDA and CDR2 SQIVND (reference sequence). V lost 7 bases and J 3 bases, leaving 15 bases between the germline ends. CDR3 residues: CASTPHLIYTEAFF. The CDR3 DNA is TGTGCCAGTACTCCACACCTTATTTACACTGAAGCTTTCTTT.

The chain links TRBV7-9 to TRBJ2-1; 7 bases are shared with TRBD2. In germline, CDR1 is SEHNR, CDR2 FQNEAQ (reference sequence). This CDR3 spans 18 amino acids. Trimming cost V 5 bases and J 4 bases; bases outside gene matches: 17. The CDR3 sequence: CASSPRALSGIVYNEQFF. For the CDR3, the DNA is TGTGCCAGCAGCCCCCGCGCGCTCAGCGGGATAGTGTACAATGAGCAGTTCTTC.

DNA of the CDR3: TGTGCCAGTAGTATCCTACCGCCCCAAGAGACCCAGTACTTC. It is translated as CASSILPPQETQYF. The rearrangement links TRBV19 to TRBJ2-5; D uncertain. Germline V gene lookup returns CDR1 LNHDA and CDR2 SQIVND (reference sequence). The CDR3 runs 14 residues. The germline V and J ends were trimmed by 3 bases and 1 base, with 9 bases remaining between them.

The genes are TRBV6-5 and TRBJ1-5, with a weak D call TRBD1 (5 bases). The CDR3 has 14 amino acids. The germline V gene encodes CDR1 MNHEY and CDR2 SVGAGI. Trimming left V 6 bases short and J 0 bases short, with 9 bases between. CDR3 protein: CASRGGFSNQPQHF. The CDR3 DNA reads as TGTGCCAGCAGGGGGGGATTTAGCAATCAGCCCCAGCATTTT.

The gene calls are TRBV7-2 and TRBJ2-7; 13 positions match TRBD2. From germline, CDR1 is SGHTA and CDR2 FQGNSA. Losses at the gene ends were 5 bases for V and 6 bases for J; bases not matched to a gene: 19. The CDR3 has 19 residues. CDR3 residues: CASSPQTMGLAGRTSEQYF. The CDR3 nucleotides are TGTGCCAGCAGCCCCCAAACGATGGGACTAGCGGGAAGGACCTCCGAGCAGTACTTC.

The CDR3 spells CASSARDRGGYEQYF. CDR3 nucleotide sequence: TGTGCCAGCAGTGCACGAGACAGGGGCGGTTACGAGCAGTACTTC. The chain combines TRBV27 with TRBJ2-7; 8 nucleotides match TRBD1. The CDR3 is 15 amino acids. The germline V gene encodes CDR1 MNHEY and CDR2 SMNVEV (reference sequence). V gave up 5 bases and J gave up 4 bases; unmatched junction bases: 10.

This chain joins TRBV5-6 and TRBJ1-2; TRBD1 matches 9 bases. Germline lookup yields CDR1 SGHDT and CDR2 YYEEEE. V lost 2 bases to trimming and J lost 4 bases; unmatched junction nucleotides: 6. The CDR3 covers 15 residues. The CDR3 region is CASSLQGARGYGYTF. In nucleotides, the CDR3 is TGTGCCAGCAGCTTACAGGGGGCGCGCGGCTATGGCTACACCTTC.

The J gene is TRBJ1-4, the V gene TRBV29-1; 7 bases are a match to TRBD1. The J segment lost 7 bases and the V segment lost 7 bases, leaving 6 bases of the junction unmatched. The CDR3 is made up of 12 amino acids. Germline CDR1 SQVTM, CDR2 ANQGSEA. In nucleotides, the CDR3 is TGCAGCGCCGGACAGGCCCTTGAAAAACTGTTTTTT. Amino acids: CSAGQALEKLFF.

The J gene is TRBJ2-5, the V gene TRBV28, with D possibly being TRBD1 (6 bases). The ends were cut back, 2 bases at V and 1 base at J, with 8 bases in the middle. The germline gives CDR1 MDHEN, CDR2 SYDVKM. CDR3 length: 14 amino acids. Here the CDR3 reads CASSLGQPQETQYF. CDR3 nucleotide sequence: TGTGCCAGCAGTTTAGGACAGCCCCAAGAGACCCAGTACTTC.